Listed here is a single T cell receptor (beta chain). The data were produced by immunoSEQ multiplex PCR, yet TCRdb's version contains in-frame clones alone and is incomplete. The table records 110,000 to 150,000 clones, roughly 92% of them present only once. The sample originates from a study of T cell responses to AZD1222 COVID-19 vaccine. Unmatched junction bases numbered 4, after V lost 7 bases and J lost 1 base. Germline V CDR1 and CDR2: SGHRS, YFSETQ. This CDR3 is built from 13 residues. Specimen: peripheral blood, collected on day 0 of AZD1222 vaccination. This sequence originates from an adult in good health. The chain employs TRBV5-1 and TRBJ1-2, with TRBD1 identical over 7 bases. CDR3: CASSTGFNYGYTF. DNA of the CDR3: TGCGCCAGCTCGACAGGGTTTAACTATGGCTACACCTTC.